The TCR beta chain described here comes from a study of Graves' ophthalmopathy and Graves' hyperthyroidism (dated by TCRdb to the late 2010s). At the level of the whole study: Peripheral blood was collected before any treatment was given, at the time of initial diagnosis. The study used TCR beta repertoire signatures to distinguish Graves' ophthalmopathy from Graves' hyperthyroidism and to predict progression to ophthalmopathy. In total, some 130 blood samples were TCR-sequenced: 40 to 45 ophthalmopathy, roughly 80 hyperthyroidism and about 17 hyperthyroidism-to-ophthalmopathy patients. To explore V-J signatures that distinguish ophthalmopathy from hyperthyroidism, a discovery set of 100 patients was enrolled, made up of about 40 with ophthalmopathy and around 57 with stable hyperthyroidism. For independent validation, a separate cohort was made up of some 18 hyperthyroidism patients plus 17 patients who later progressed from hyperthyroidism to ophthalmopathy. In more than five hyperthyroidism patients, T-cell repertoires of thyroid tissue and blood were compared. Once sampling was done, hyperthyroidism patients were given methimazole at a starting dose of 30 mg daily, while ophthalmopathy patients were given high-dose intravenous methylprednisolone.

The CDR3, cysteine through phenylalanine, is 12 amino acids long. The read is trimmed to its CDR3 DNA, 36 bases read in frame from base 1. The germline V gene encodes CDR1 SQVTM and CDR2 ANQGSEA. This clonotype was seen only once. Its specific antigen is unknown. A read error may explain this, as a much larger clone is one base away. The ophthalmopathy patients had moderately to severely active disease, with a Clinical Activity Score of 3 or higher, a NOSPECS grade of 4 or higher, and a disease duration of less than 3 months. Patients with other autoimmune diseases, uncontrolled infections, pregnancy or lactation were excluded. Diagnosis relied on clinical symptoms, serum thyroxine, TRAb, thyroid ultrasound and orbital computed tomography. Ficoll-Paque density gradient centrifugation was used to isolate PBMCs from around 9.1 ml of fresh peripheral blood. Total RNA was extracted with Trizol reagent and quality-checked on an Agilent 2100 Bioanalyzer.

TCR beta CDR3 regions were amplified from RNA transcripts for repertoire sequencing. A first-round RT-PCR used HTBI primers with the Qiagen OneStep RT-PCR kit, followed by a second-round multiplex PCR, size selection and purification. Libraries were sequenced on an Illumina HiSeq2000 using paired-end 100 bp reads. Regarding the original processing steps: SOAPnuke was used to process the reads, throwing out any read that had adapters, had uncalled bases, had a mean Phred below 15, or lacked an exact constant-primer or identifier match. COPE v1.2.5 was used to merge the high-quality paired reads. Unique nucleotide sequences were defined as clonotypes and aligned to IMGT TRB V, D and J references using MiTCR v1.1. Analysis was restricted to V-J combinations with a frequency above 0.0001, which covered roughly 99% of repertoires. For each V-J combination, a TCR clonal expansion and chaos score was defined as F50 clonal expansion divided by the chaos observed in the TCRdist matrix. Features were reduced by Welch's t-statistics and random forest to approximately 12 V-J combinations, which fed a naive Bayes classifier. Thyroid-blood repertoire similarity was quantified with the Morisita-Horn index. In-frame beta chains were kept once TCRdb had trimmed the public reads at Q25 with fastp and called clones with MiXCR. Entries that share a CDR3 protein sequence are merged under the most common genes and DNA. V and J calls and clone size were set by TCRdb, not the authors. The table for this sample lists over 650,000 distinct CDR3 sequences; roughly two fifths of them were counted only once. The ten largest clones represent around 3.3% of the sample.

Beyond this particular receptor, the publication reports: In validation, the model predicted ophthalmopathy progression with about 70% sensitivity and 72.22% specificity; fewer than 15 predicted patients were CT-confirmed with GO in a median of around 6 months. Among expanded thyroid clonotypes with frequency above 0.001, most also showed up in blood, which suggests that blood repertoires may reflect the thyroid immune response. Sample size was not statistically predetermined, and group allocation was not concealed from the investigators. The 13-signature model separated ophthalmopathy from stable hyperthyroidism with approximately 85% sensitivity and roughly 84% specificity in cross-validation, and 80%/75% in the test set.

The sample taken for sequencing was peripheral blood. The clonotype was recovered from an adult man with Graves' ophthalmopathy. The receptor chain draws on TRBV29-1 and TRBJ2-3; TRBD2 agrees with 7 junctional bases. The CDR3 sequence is CSLSREGNTRYF. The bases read TGCAGCTTATCTAGGGAGGGGAATACGCGGTATTTT.